This TCR beta chain was sequenced during a study of CD8 T cells in ankylosing spondylitis. By quantitative 5'-RACE with molecular barcodes, the TCR beta libraries were made. MiXCR, applied by TCRdb to the 5' RACE reads, yields one record per CDR3 protein. The sample includes more than 250,000 distinct CDR3 sequences, 6.5% to 10% seen only once; the top ten take about 15%. This clonotype was detected a few times. Its antigen remains unidentified. Study findings and constraints: Matched ankylosing spondylitis synovial fluid reportedly contained a significantly enriched population of disease-linked clones. Previously reported in reactive arthritis synovial fluid and blood were some of the motif variants. Clones linked to disease, bearing a CD8+ phenotype, were relatively rare in peripheral blood. Ankylosing spondylitis blood appeared to carry a characteristic TCR beta motif of several highly homologous variants.

Per germline, CDR1 DFQATT and CDR2 SNEGSKA (reference sequence). V dropped 1 base and J dropped 0 bases, with 9 bases sitting between them. The CDR3 has 14 amino acids. This clonotype originated in a male donor with ankylosing spondylitis. The rearrangement joins TRBV20-1 to TRBJ1-1; no firm D call. Input material: blood, either unsorted or a sorted T cell fraction (not recorded which). The CDR3 region has the DNA TGCAGTGCTAGAGTTGCCAGCATGAACACTGAAGCTTTCTTT. This codes for CSARVASMNTEAFF.